Following are 26 T cell receptor beta chains from one sample sequenced in a study of shared clonotypes between healthy human individuals. TCRdb keeps only in-frame clones here, not all; method: immunoSEQ multiplex PCR. The sample lists 2 million to 3 million clones, over 85% occurring once. Sample: naive CD4+ T cells from PBMCs. The subset denotes: CD45RA+ positively selected. These receptors originate from a man in his late teens or twenties in good health. Some clones in this sample may be carry-over from other donors' samples.

The CDR3 nucleotides read TGTGCCAGCAGCCCCAGGCGGCTCCTTGGCGATACGCAGTATTTT. Protein product: CASSPRRLLGDTQYF. J is TRBJ2-3 and V is TRBV7-2; D call uncertain. CDR1 is SGHTA, CDR2 FQGNSA, per germline. Trimming shortened V by 5 bases and J by 6 bases, and 18 bases separated the two germline ends. This CDR3 has 15 residues.

The V gene is TRBV28, the J gene TRBJ2-1; 9 bases match TRBD1. Germline loops: CDR1 MDHEN, CDR2 SYDVKM. The CDR3 covers 18 residues. The junction had 21 bases not matched to a gene; V was cut back by 3 bases and J by 12 bases. The CDR3 is CASSLRQGGGLAKSTQFF. Here the CDR3 DNA reads TGTGCCAGCAGTTTGCGACAGGGGGGCGGCCTAGCTAAGAGTACGCAGTTCTTC.

The chain carries TRBV28 and TRBJ2-7, with 8 bases matching TRBD2. CDR3 size: 17 residues. The J segment lost 3 bases and the V segment lost 4 bases, leaving 14 bases of the junction unmatched. Germline lookup yields CDR1 MDHEN and CDR2 SYDVKM. The CDR3 sequence: CASSSGGWYRDHYEQYF. In nucleotides, the CDR3 is TGTGCCAGCAGTTCGGGGGGGTGGTACAGGGATCACTACGAGCAGTACTTC.

The chain couples TRBV5-6 to TRBJ1-3, with D tentatively TRBD1 (5 bases). The V gene's germline CDR1 is SGHDT and CDR2 YYEEEE. The CDR3 totals 15 residues. The V end was cut by 4 bases, the J end by 6 bases, with 17 bases between. This CDR3 is CASSLMGAGPNTIYF. Here the CDR3 DNA reads TGTGCCAGCAGCCTCATGGGAGCAGGGCCAAACACCATATATTTT.

As concerns this clone: Other nucleotide sequences from this sample produce the same CDR3. In nucleotides, the CDR3 is TGCGCCAGCAGCTTGACTAGTTCTAATGAGCAGTTCTTC. This encodes CASSLTSSNEQFF. The chain couples TRBV5-1 to TRBJ2-1; possible D gene TRBD2, 5 bases. V dropped 1 base and J dropped 7 bases, with 9 bases sitting between them. Germline values: CDR1 SGHRS, CDR2 YFSETQ. This CDR3 region has 13 residues.

This clone was found once. V gene TRBV5-3 combines with J gene TRBJ1-6; 10 bases map to TRBD1. TRBV5-3 is an ORF for which the function is uncertain. V lost 5 bases, J lost 9 bases, and 5 bases stayed unmatched. The CDR3 is 14 residues long. The chain's CDR3 is CARRQGQGCSPLHF. CDR3 bases: TGTGCCAGAAGGCAGGGACAGGGGTGTTCACCCCTCCACTTT.

On this clone itself: The sample holds other DNA sequences that translate to the same CDR3. The V gene is TRBV5-1, the J gene TRBJ2-5; D may be TRBD2 (5 bases). Germline CDR1 is SGHRS and CDR2 is YFSETQ. V was trimmed by 0 bases and J by 5 bases, leaving 11 bases between them. This CDR3 spans 14 amino acids. CDR3 residues: CASSLVGSGETQYF. CDR3 coding DNA: TGCGCCAGCAGCTTGGTAGGGAGTGGGGAGACCCAGTACTTC.

This clone appeared a single time. This rearrangement joins TRBV27 to TRBJ2-5, with 9 bases that match TRBD2. The CDR3 is 16 residues long. CDR1 and CDR2 (germline): MNHEY, SMNVEV (reference sequence). Trimming at V came to 3 bases and at J to 2 bases, leaving 7 bases not matched to a gene. CDR3 sequence: CASSLYLAGIQETQYF. The DNA for the CDR3 is TGTGCCAGCAGTTTGTATCTAGCGGGAATACAAGAGACCCAGTACTTC.

On this clone itself: At one boundary the junction diverges from the germline segment, which might be a read error. The chain couples TRBV5-1 to TRBJ2-7; 8 nucleotides agree with TRBD1. The CDR3 contains 17 residues. Germline CDR1 SGHRS, CDR2 YFSETQ. The CDR3: CASTITIGGTGYNPPSF. Written as DNA, the CDR3 is TGCGCCAGCACCATTACTATAGGAGGGACAGGCTATAATCCCCCAAGCTTC.

The chain combines TRBV7-6 with TRBJ2-1, with 7 nucleotides matching TRBD1. This CDR3 is built from 15 residues. V lost 4 bases to trimming and J lost 2 bases; unmatched junction nucleotides: 5. Germline lookup yields CDR1 SGHVS and CDR2 FNYEAQ. CDR3 nucleotides: TGTGCCAGCAGCTCGGCCGGGACAGCCTACAATGAGCAGTTCTTC. It codes for CASSSAGTAYNEQFF. Supplemented by reference TRBV7-6 and TRBJ2-1, the full variable domain reads GAGVSQSPRYKVTKRGQDVALRCDPISGHVSLYWYRQALGQGPEFLTYFNYEAQQDKSGLPNDRFSAERPEGSISTLTIQRTEQRDSAMYRCASSSAGTAYNEQFFGPGTRLTVL.

The rearrangement joins TRBV14 to TRBJ2-1; tentatively, D is TRBD1 or TRBD2 (6 bases each). V lost 0 bases and J lost 3, with 15 bases in between. Germline CDR1 and CDR2: SGHDN and FVKESK. The CDR3 consists of 17 residues. The CDR3 sequence: CASSQDRGVRVYNEQFF. The CDR3 DNA reads as TGTGCCAGCAGCCAAGATAGGGGGGTTAGAGTCTACAATGAGCAGTTCTTC.

This clone is a singleton in its sample. The chain is built from TRBV19 and TRBJ1-2; tentative D call: TRBD1 (5 bases). Trimming cost V 9 bases and J 2 bases, with 25 bases left between them. Germline CDR1 LNHDA, CDR2 SQIVND (reference sequence). The CDR3 runs 17 residues. CDR3 loop: CASWSVRTSSSNYGYTF. The CDR3 DNA sequence: TGTGCCAGCTGGTCGGTTCGGACATCCTCCTCCAACTATGGCTACACCTTC.

The J gene is TRBJ1-2, the V gene TRBV28; 8 nucleotides line up with TRBD1. Trimming at V came to 6 bases and at J to 4 bases, leaving 10 bases not matched to a gene. Germline V gene lookup returns CDR1 MDHEN and CDR2 SYDVKM. The CDR3 contains 15 residues. This CDR3 is CASSPDREYVYGYTF. The CDR3 coding sequence is TGTGCCAGCAGCCCGGACAGGGAGTACGTCTATGGCTACACCTTC.

This chain uses TRBV28 with TRBJ1-2; tentatively, D is TRBD1 (6 bases). Germline V lookup: CDR1 MDHEN, CDR2 SYDVKM. V was shortened by 10 bases and J by 0 bases, with 12 bases between the two germline ends. The CDR3 length is 13 residues. The CDR3 loop reads CAIRTATNYGYTF. CDR3 nucleotides: TGTGCCATCAGGACAGCCACTAACTATGGCTACACCTTC.

V usage is TRBV7-6 and J usage is TRBJ1-1, with D possibly matching TRBD1 (6 bases). Germline-derived CDR1 and CDR2 are SGHVS and FNYEAQ. Trimming stripped 5 bases from V and 0 bases from J, with 13 bases between. This CDR3 region has 15 residues. CDR3 in DNA: TGTGCCAGCAGCCCGTCGGACAGCATGAACACTGAAGCTTTCTTT. It codes for CASSPSDSMNTEAFF. Variable domain in full (rest from reference TRBV7-6 and TRBJ1-1): GAGVSQSPRYKVTKRGQDVALRCDPISGHVSLYWYRQALGQGPEFLTYFNYEAQQDKSGLPNDRFSAERPEGSISTLTIQRTEQRDSAMYRCASSPSDSMNTEAFFGQGTRLTVV.

The chain recombines TRBV4-1 with TRBJ2-1; the match to TRBD2 covers 13 bases. J gave up 6 bases and V 3 bases, and 5 bases lay outside the gene matches. Germline CDR1 is MGHRA and CDR2 is YSYEKL. This CDR3 has 16 residues. CDR3 DNA sequence: TGCGCCAGCAGCCAGCCTACTAGCGGGAGGGCCAATGAGCAGTTCTTC. This gives the protein CASSQPTSGRANEQFF.

The CDR3, as DNA: TGTGCCAGCAGTTTAAATTGGGGGGAACAAGAGACCCAGTACTTC. This encodes CASSLNWGEQETQYF. The rearrangement uses TRBV27 and TRBJ2-5; TRBD2 is a possible D gene (6 bases). The V end lost 2 bases, the J end lost 2 bases, and 12 bases lay between the germline ends. CDR1 is MNHEY, CDR2 SMNVEV, per germline (reference sequence). The CDR3 runs 15 residues.

V and J are TRBV7-2 and TRBJ2-1; 9 nucleotides line up with TRBD1. The V and J ends lost 6 bases and 4 bases, in that order; junction bases with no gene match: 7. Germline loops: CDR1 SGHTA, CDR2 FQGNSA. This CDR3 comprises 15 residues. The CDR3 protein is CASRATGGSYNEQFF. As DNA, the CDR3 is TGTGCCAGCAGGGCGACAGGGGGTTCATACAATGAGCAGTTCTTC.

V gene TRBV29-1 combines with J gene TRBJ2-1; D is possibly TRBD2 (5 bases). V was cut by 7 bases and J by 0 bases, with 28 bases left in between. Germline lookup yields CDR1 SQVTM and CDR2 ANQGSEA. There are 19 residues in the CDR3. The CDR3 loop is CSGFTEGQALVGSYNEQFF. In DNA, the CDR3 is TGCAGCGGATTTACCGAGGGCCAGGCCCTGGTCGGCTCCTACAATGAGCAGTTCTTC.

As concerns this clone: At the DNA level, this CDR3 is encoded by other sequences in the same sample as well. The chain is built from TRBV5-1 and TRBJ2-3, with D unresolved. This CDR3 contains 14 residues. CDR1 and CDR2 from the germline V gene are SGHRS and YFSETQ. V was pared by 0 bases and J by 1 base, with 6 bases between. The CDR3 is CASSLGLGTDTQYF. As DNA, the CDR3 is TGCGCCAGCAGCTTGGGACTTGGCACAGATACGCAGTATTTT. Combining the CDR3 with reference TRBV5-1 and TRBJ2-3 gives the whole variable domain KAGVTQTPRYLIKTRGQQVTLSCSPISGHRSVSWYQQTPGQGLQFLFEYFSETQRNKGNFPGRFSGRQFSNSRSEMNVSTLELGDSALYLCASSLGLGTDTQYFGPGTRLTVL.

This clone has just a few counts. The chain has TRBV6-4 and TRBJ2-2; D could derive from TRBD1 or TRBD2 (6 bases each). From germline, CDR1 is MRHNA and CDR2 SNTAGT. There are 14 residues in the CDR3. Trimming took off 8 bases at V and 5 bases at J, with 15 bases between the two ends. The CDR3 sequence: CASPPTGRTGELFF. CDR3 DNA sequence: TGTGCCAGCCCACCCACAGGGAGGACCGGGGAGCTGTTTTTT.

In the case of this clone: Other DNA sequences in this specimen translate into the identical CDR3. This sequence joins TRBV5-1 and TRBJ2-1; D perhaps matches TRBD1 (6 bases). The CDR3 is 15 amino acids. Trimming pared 0 bases from V and 4 bases from J, leaving 11 bases between. Germline V lookup: CDR1 SGHRS, CDR2 YFSETQ. The CDR3 sequence: CASSLAGQPYNEQFF. The CDR3 DNA is TGCGCCAGCAGCTTGGCCGGACAGCCTTACAATGAGCAGTTCTTC.

V usage is TRBV7-3 and J usage is TRBJ1-2; D gene ambiguous. Trimming removed 5 bases from V and 0 bases from J, with 7 bases in between. Germline V gene lookup returns CDR1 SGHTA and CDR2 FQGTGA. This CDR3 spans 13 amino acids. The CDR3 DNA follows: TGTGCCAGCAGCCCAGGCCCTAACTATGGCTACACCTTC. It is translated as CASSPGPNYGYTF.

The rearrangement links TRBV6-5 to TRBJ1-5; D is possibly TRBD1 (5 bases). CDR1 and CDR2 (germline): MNHEY, SVGAGI. Deletions cut 6 bases from V and 0 bases from J, with 9 bases between. This CDR3 spans 14 amino acids. CDR3 coding DNA: TGTGCCAGCAGCAGGGCGCATAGCAATCAGCCCCAGCATTTT. Translated: CASSRAHSNQPQHF.

The chain uses TRBV5-4 and TRBJ2-1; 9 positions match TRBD2. Trimming took 0 bases from V and 8 from J; bases not matched to a gene: 12. Germline V gene lookup returns CDR1 SGHNT and CDR2 YYREEE (reference sequence). The CDR3 covers 17 residues. The CDR3 coding sequence is TGTGCCAGCAGCTTGGGGGGTAGCGGGAGTATCGCTCATGAGCAGTTCTTC. Protein product: CASSLGGSGSIAHEQFF.

The CDR3 DNA reads as TGTGCCATCAGTGAGACCGGGAGTGGGGGAAAACTGTTTTTT. It encodes CAISETGSGGKLFF. The gene calls are TRBV10-3 and TRBJ1-4; D might be TRBD1 (5 bases). In germline, CDR1 is ENHRY, CDR2 SYGVKD. The V end was cut by 2 bases, the J end by 10 bases, with 14 bases between. CDR3 length equals 14 residues.